This T cell receptor beta chain derives from a study of T cell responses to AZD1222 COVID-19 vaccine. Germline V CDR1 and CDR2: SGHAT, FQNNGV. This CDR3 has 15 amino acids. V lost 5 bases and J lost 0, with 14 bases in between. The method was immunoSEQ multiplex PCR; TCRdb's version includes in-frame clones alone and lacks a portion of them. Of about 140,000 clones listed, approximately 90% are singletons. The chain joins TRBV11-2 to TRBJ2-7; D is undetermined. The source is an adult who received the AZD1222 COVID-19 vaccine. The sample was peripheral blood, taken 28 days after the second AZD1222 dose. CDR3 sequence (DNA): TGTGCCAGCAGCCCCGAAGGCCTAAGCTCCTACGAGCAGTACTTC. Protein: CASSPEGLSSYEQYF.